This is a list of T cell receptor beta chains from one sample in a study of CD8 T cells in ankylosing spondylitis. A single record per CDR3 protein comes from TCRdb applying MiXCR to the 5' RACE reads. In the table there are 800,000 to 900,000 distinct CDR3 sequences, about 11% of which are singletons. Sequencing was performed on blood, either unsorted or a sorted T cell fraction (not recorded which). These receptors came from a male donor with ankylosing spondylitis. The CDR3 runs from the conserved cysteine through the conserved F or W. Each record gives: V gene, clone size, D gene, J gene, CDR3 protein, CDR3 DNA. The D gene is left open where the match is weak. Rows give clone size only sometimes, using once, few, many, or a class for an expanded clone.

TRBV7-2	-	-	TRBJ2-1	CASSLTESSYNEQFF	TGTGCCAGCAGCTTGACGGAAAGCTCCTACAATGAGCAGTTCTTC
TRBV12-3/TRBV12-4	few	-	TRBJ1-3	CASSFRMTGNTIYF	TGTGCCAGCAGTTTTAGGATGACTGGAAACACCATATATTTT
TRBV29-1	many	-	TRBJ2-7	CSARTDGSYEQYF	TGCAGCGCAAGGACGGACGGCTCCTACGAGCAGTACTTC
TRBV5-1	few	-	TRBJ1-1	CASRVEWASHEAFF	TGCGCCAGCAGGGTTGAGTGGGCTTCCCATGAAGCTTTCTTT
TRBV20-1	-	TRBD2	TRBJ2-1	CSARDWTSGSLGEQFF	TGCAGTGCTAGAGATTGGACTAGCGGGAGTCTTGGTGAGCAGTTCTTC
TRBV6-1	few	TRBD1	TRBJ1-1	CASRWTGNSHAEAFF	TGTGCCAGCAGATGGACAGGGAATTCTCACGCTGAAGCTTTCTTT
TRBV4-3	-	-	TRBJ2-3	CASSQGQAGSTDTQYF	TGCGCCAGCAGCCAAGGCCAGGCGGGTAGCACAGATACGCAGTATTTT
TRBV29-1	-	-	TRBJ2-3	CSVLRTDTQYF	TGCAGCGTTCTCCGCACAGATACGCAGTATTTT
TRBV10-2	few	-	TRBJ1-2	CASSEYPRTNRGYTF	TGCGCCAGCAGTGAGTACCCTCGGACGAACCGCGGCTACACCTTC
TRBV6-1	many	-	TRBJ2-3	CASSGRHPPDTQYF	TGTGCCAGCAGTGGTCGACATCCCCCAGATACGCAGTATTTT